The T cell receptor beta chain described here comes from a study of tumor-infiltrating lymphocytes in oesophageal squamous cell carcinoma. With respect to this clonotype: No DNA is shown, since the ends of the CDR3 on it are uncertain; the CDR3 is the one TCRdb lists.

TCRdb reprocessed the PCR reads with MiXCR, giving one entry per CDR3 protein. Among 10,000 to 15,000 distinct CDR3 sequences, 55% to 70% were seen once, and the ten largest hold approximately 31%. Germline V gene sequence: CDR1 SGHTA, CDR2 FQGTGA. The CDR3 is 15 residues long, counting both termini. The clonotype was recovered from a female donor with esophageal squamous cell carcinoma. The chain uses TRBV7-3 and TRBJ2-1; TRBD1 reflects the table's D call only, with no check against the DNA. Sequencing input: esophageal tumor tissue. The CDR3 loop is CAGSLNWGQGNEQYF.